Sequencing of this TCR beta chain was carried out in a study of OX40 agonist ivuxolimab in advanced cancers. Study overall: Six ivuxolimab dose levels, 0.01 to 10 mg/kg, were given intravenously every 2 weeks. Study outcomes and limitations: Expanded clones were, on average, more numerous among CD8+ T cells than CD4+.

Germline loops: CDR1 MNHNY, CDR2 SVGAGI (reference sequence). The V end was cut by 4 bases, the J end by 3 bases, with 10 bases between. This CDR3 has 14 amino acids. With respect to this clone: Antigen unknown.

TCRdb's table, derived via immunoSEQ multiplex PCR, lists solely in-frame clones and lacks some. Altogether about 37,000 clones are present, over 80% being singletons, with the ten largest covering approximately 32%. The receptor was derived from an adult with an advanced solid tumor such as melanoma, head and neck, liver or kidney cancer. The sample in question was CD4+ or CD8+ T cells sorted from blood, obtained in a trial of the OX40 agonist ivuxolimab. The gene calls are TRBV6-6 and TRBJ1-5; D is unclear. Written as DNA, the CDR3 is TGTGCCAGCAGTTTGAGCGGATCCAATCAGCCCCAGCATTTT. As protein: CASSLSGSNQPQHF.